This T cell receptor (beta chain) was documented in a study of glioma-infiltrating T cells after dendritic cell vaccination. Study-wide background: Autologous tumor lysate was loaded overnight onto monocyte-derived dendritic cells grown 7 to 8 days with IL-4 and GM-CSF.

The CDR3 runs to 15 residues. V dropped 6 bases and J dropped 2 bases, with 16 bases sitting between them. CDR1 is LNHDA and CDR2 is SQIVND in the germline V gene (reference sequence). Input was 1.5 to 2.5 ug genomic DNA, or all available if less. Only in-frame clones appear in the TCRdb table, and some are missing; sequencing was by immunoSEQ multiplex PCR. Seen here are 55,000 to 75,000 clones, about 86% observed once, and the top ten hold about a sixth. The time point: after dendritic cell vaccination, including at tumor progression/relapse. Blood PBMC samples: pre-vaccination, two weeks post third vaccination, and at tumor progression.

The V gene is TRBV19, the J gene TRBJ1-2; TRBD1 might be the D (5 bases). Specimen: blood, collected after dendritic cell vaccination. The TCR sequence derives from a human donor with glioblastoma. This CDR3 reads CASSLFKGANYGYTF. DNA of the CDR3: TGTGCCAGTAGCCTTTTTAAAGGGGCGAACTATGGCTACACCTTC.